Following are 11 T cell receptor beta chains from one sample sequenced in a study of radiotherapy plus CTLA-4 blockade in lung cancer. This table comes from immunoSEQ multiplex PCR, and its TCRdb copy is limited to in-frame clones, with some not included. In the table there are about 98,000 clones, approximately 78% of which are singletons. Sequenced material: peripheral blood, taken from a patient treated with radiotherapy plus ipilimumab. These receptors were collected from a human donor with non-small cell lung cancer who had a partial response to radiotherapy plus ipilimumab.

This sequence joins TRBV7-7 and TRBJ2-2, with TRBD1 matching over 8 bases. Germline CDR1 SSHAT, CDR2 FNYEAQ (reference sequence). This CDR3 spans 17 amino acids. J gave up 7 bases and V 5 bases, and 15 bases lay outside the gene matches. As DNA, the CDR3 is TGTGCCAGCAGCCCCGCCTTGGGACAGGAGGGCCACGGGGAGCTGTTTTTT. Its protein is CASSPALGQEGHGELFF. The full variable domain, with the rest looked up from reference TRBV7-7 and TRBJ2-2, is GAGVSQSPRYKVTKRGQDVTLRCDPISSHATLYWYQQALGQGPEFLTYFNYEAQPDKSGLPSDRFSAERPEGSISTLTIQRTEQRDSAMYRCASSPALGQEGHGELFFGEGSRLTVL.

This clone was picked up a small number of times. The rearrangement links TRBV5-1 to TRBJ1-5; D uncertain. Trimming took 0 bases from V and 5 from J, leaving 12 bases between them. This CDR3 region has 15 residues. CDR1 and CDR2 (germline): SGHRS, YFSETQ. CDR3 protein: CASSLGPENYQPQHF. In nucleotides, the CDR3 is TGCGCCAGCAGCTTGGGACCGGAGAATTATCAGCCCCAGCATTTT.

DNA of the CDR3: TGCGCCAGCAGTGACCCTCGGACAGGGGACCACGAGCAGTACTTC. This sequence encodes CASSDPRTGDHEQYF. This rearrangement joins TRBV10-1 to TRBJ2-7; 9 positions match TRBD1. Germline-derived CDR1 and CDR2 are WNHNN and SYGVQD (reference sequence). J gave up 5 bases and V 3 bases, and 8 bases lay outside the gene matches. This CDR3 contains 15 residues.

The chain has TRBV7-9 and TRBJ2-3; 10 bases line up with TRBD1. This CDR3 has 16 amino acids. V was pared by 5 bases and J by 1 base, with 6 bases of the junction left unmatched. CDR1 and CDR2 (germline): SEHNR, FQNEAQ (reference sequence). CDR3 sequence: CASSPGDRGRTDTQYF. The DNA for the CDR3 is TGTGCCAGCAGCCCCGGAGACAGGGGGCGCACAGATACGCAGTATTTT.

Comments on this clone: The sample carries other DNA sequences with the same CDR3. The CDR3 sequence is CASSSWGGNTEAFF. The CDR3 DNA is TGTGCCAGCAGCTCTTGGGGCGGCAACACTGAAGCTTTCTTT. The chain uses TRBV11-2 and TRBJ1-1; perhaps TRBD1 as D (5 bases). The CDR3 loop spans 14 amino acids. The V end lost 4 bases, the J end lost 2 bases, and 11 bases lay between the germline ends. From germline, CDR1 is SGHAT and CDR2 FQNNGV.

This clone was counted only a few times. The chain is built from TRBV6-6 and TRBJ1-6; 9 bases are a match to TRBD1. The CDR3 covers 14 residues. V shed 10 bases and J 12 bases; nucleotides not matched to a gene: 13. Germline CDR1 and CDR2: MNHNY and SVGAGI (reference sequence). The chain's CDR3 is CATKAGQGVLPLHF. CDR3 sequence (DNA): TGTGCCACCAAGGCGGGACAGGGAGTTTTACCCCTCCACTTT.

V gene TRBV9 combines with J gene TRBJ1-4, with 8 positions matching TRBD1. The germline V gene encodes CDR1 SGDLS and CDR2 YYNGEE. There are 16 residues in the CDR3. The J segment lost 3 bases and the V segment lost 2 bases, leaving 6 bases of the junction unmatched. Here the CDR3 DNA reads TGTGCCAGCAGCGTTTCCCAGGGGGCGGCTAATGAAAAACTGTTTTTT. It specifies CASSVSQGAANEKLFF.

The V and J genes are TRBV2 and TRBJ1-2; 7 positions agree with TRBD1. Looked up from germline, CDR1 is SNHLY and CDR2 is FYNNEI. The CDR3 consists of 14 residues. Germline trimming cut 6 bases from V and 4 bases from J; bases unmatched to any gene: 8. The CDR3 DNA reads as TGTGCCAGCAGCCAAGGGGGCGGACTCTATGGCTACACCTTC. The encoded protein is CASSQGGGLYGYTF. Based on the CDR3 plus reference TRBV2 and TRBJ1-2, the full variable domain is EPEVTQTPSHQVTQMGQEVILRCVPISNHLYFYWYRQILGQKVEFLVSFYNNEISEKSEIFDDQFSVERPDGSNFTLKIRSTKLEDSAMYFCASSQGGGLYGYTFGSGTRLTVV.

Only one count was recorded for this clone. The chain joins TRBV27 to TRBJ2-1, with D tentatively TRBD1 (5 bases). There are 14 residues in the CDR3. The V end lost 4 bases, the J end lost 8 bases, and 15 bases lay between the germline ends. Germline CDR1 MNHEY, CDR2 SMNVEV (reference sequence). CDR3 bases: TGTGCCAGCAGTTCCAGGGCCTTCGGAGATGAGCAGTTCTTC. Translated: CASSSRAFGDEQFF.

The chain joins TRBV7-8 to TRBJ2-1; D is possibly TRBD2 (6 bases). CDR3 size: 14 residues. Germline-derived CDR1 and CDR2 are SGHVS and FQNEAQ. Trimming stripped 2 bases from V and 7 bases from J, with 12 bases between. CDR3 sequence reads: CASSLMGLTNEQFF. The CDR3 DNA is TGTGCCAGCAGCTTAATGGGACTTACAAATGAGCAGTTCTTC.

The V gene is TRBV10-1, the J gene TRBJ1-1, with D possibly being TRBD1 (6 bases). CDR1 and CDR2 (germline): WNHNN, SYGVQD (reference sequence). Trimming cost V 1 base and J 5 bases, with 17 bases left between them. The CDR3 is made up of 16 amino acids. The CDR3 is CASSEWELGAGTEAFF. The CDR3 bases are TGCGCCAGCAGTGAGTGGGAGCTGGGGGCTGGAACTGAAGCTTTCTTT.